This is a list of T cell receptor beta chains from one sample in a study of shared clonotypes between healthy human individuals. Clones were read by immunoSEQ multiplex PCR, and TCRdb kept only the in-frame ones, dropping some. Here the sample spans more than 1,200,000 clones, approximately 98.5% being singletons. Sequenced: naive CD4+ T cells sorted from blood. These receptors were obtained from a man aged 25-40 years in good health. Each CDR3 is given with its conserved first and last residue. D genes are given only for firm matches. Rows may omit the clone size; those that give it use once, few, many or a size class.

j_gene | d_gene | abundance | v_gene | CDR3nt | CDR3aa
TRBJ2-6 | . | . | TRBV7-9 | TGTGCCAGCAGCTCAGGGGGGAATCGGGCCAACGTCCTGACTTTC | CASSSGGNRANVLTF
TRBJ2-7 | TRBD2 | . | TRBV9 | TGTGCCAGCAGCGTGGGGACTAGCGGAACCTACGAGCAGTACTTC | CASSVGTSGTYEQYF
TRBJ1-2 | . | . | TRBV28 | TGTGCCAGCAGTTTAATACCCCCGGCGTCCAGTGGCTACACCTTC | CASSLIPPASSGYTF
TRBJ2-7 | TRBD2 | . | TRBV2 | TGTGCCAGCAGAAAAGGGGCTAGCGGGAGGGGAACCTACGAGCAGTACTTC | CASRKGASGRGTYEQYF
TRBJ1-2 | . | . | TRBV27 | TGTGCCAGCAGTTTCGGGGTGGGGGTTGGGTATGGCTACACCTTC | CASSFGVGVGYGYTF
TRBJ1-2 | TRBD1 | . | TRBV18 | TGTGCCAGCTCGCCGGGACAGCAAAACTATGGCTACACCTTC | CASSPGQQNYGYTF
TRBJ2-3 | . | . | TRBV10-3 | TGTGCCATCAGTGACCCCAAAGGGCTGACAGATACGCAGTATTTT | CAISDPKGLTDTQYF
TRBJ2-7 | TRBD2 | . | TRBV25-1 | TGTGCCAGCAGCTATAGCGGGGTCCAATACGAGCAGTACTTC | CASSYSGVQYEQYF
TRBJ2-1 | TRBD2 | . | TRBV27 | TGTGCCAGCACCCTCGGGACTAGCGGGCCAAATGAGCAGTTCTTC | CASTLGTSGPNEQFF
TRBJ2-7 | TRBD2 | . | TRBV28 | TGTGCCACCATTTCGGGAGGGCTGCTGTCCTACGAGCAGTACTTC | CATISGGLLSYEQYF
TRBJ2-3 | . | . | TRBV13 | TGTGCCAGCAGCCCGACCGGGTTGGGGGCGGGCACAGATACGCAGTATTTT | CASSPTGLGAGTDTQYF
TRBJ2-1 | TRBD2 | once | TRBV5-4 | TGTGCCAGCAGCTCGACTAGCGGGAACTGGGAGCAGTTCTTC | CASSSTSGNWEQFF
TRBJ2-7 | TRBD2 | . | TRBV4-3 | TGCGCCAGCAGCCAAGAACGGGGAGGGGCCTCCTACGAGCAGTACTTC | CASSQERGGASYEQYF
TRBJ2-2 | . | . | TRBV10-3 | TGTGCCATCAAGGAGAAGGGTAACACCGGGGAGCTGTTTTTT | CAIKEKGNTGELFF
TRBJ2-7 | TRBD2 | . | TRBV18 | TGTGCCAGCTCACGGCTAGCGGGAGGTGTCTACGAGCAGTACTTC | CASSRLAGGVYEQYF
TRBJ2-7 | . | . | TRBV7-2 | TGTGCCAGCAGCTTAATCTTGGGGGGTTGGAGAGAGCAGTACTTC | CASSLILGGWREQYF
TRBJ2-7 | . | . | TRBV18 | TGTGCCAGCTCAACAGGGATCCCCTACGAGCAGTACTTC | CASSTGIPYEQYF
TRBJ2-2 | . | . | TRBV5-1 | TGCGCCAGCAGCTTTGGTCTAGTCCCCGGGGAGCTGTTTTTT | CASSFGLVPGELFF
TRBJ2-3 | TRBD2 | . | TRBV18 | TGTGCCAGCTCACCACCGACGACTAGCGGGAGGGCCGATACGCAGTATTTT | CASSPPTTSGRADTQYF
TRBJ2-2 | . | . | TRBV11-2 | TGTGCCAGCAGCTCCAAGAGGGCAGGGGAAAGAACCGGGGAGCTGTTTTTT | CASSSKRAGERTGELFF
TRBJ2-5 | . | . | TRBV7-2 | TGTGCCAGCGGGCCACGAAAGTTCTACCAAGAGACCCAGTACTTC | CASGPRKFYQETQYF
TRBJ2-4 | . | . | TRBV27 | TGTGCCAGCAGTTTTCCAGGGCGCAAAAACATTCAGTACTTC | CASSFPGRKNIQYF
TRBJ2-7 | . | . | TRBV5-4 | TGTGCCAGCAGCTTATCGTTTAGACCCTACGAGCAGTACTTC | CASSLSFRPYEQYF
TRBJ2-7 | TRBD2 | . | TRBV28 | TGTGCCAGCAGCCCTACCCCAAGCGGGAGGGGGTACGAGCAGTACTTC | CASSPTPSGRGYEQYF
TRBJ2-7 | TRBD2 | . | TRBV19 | TGTGCCAGTAGTATAGATCTGCCGGGAGGCCGGGAGCAGTACTTC | CASSIDLPGGREQYF